This T cell receptor beta chain comes out of a study of Graves' ophthalmopathy and Graves' hyperthyroidism (dated by TCRdb to 2016 to 2019). In the study overall: Peripheral blood was collected at initial diagnosis, before any treatment. The 100 discovery patients were divided at random into training and test sets in a 7:3 ratio. Once sampling was done, hyperthyroidism patients were given methimazole at a starting dose of 30 mg daily, while ophthalmopathy patients were given high-dose intravenous methylprednisolone. To explore V-J signatures distinguishing ophthalmopathy from hyperthyroidism, a discovery set of approximately 100 patients (fewer than 45 ophthalmopathy, 55 to 60 stable hyperthyroidism) was enrolled. In total, over 130 blood samples were TCR-sequenced: 40 to 45 ophthalmopathy, some 80 hyperthyroidism and approximately 17 hyperthyroidism-to-ophthalmopathy patients. In about six hyperthyroidism patients, T-cell repertoires of thyroid tissue and blood were compared. To tell Graves' ophthalmopathy apart from Graves' hyperthyroidism, and to predict which patients would progress to ophthalmopathy, the study relied on TCR beta repertoire signatures. For independent validation, a separate cohort was made up of approximately 19 hyperthyroidism patients plus 17 patients who later progressed from hyperthyroidism to ophthalmopathy. Study-wide findings and limitations: In validation, the model predicted ophthalmopathy progression with about 71% sensitivity and around 72% specificity; roughly 11 predicted patients were CT-confirmed with GO in a median of about 6.1 months. Sample size was not predetermined statistically, and investigators were not blinded to group allocation. Most of the expanded thyroid clonotypes with a frequency above 0.001 were also detected in blood, and it was suggested that the thyroid immune response may be reflected by blood repertoires. In cross-validation, the 13-signature model distinguished ophthalmopathy from stable hyperthyroidism with approximately 88% sensitivity and about 84% specificity, and in the test set the corresponding values were about 80% and 75%.

CDR1 and CDR2 are read off the germline V gene as KGHDR and SFDVKD. Unmatched junction bases come to 4, with V trimmed by 7 bases and J by 0 bases. The CDR3 numbers 14 residues from cysteine through phenylalanine. The DNA shown is the 42-base CDR3, in frame from base 1. For repertoire sequencing, the TCR beta CDR3 regions were amplified from RNA transcripts. A first-round RT-PCR used HTBI primers with the Qiagen OneStep RT-PCR kit, followed by a second-round multiplex PCR, size selection and purification. Libraries were sequenced paired-end with 100 bp reads on an Illumina HiSeq2000. On the authors' methods: SOAPnuke was used to process the reads, throwing out any read that had adapters, had uncalled bases, had a mean Phred below 15, or lacked an exact constant-primer or identifier match. High-quality paired reads were merged with COPE v1.2.5. Unique nucleotide sequences were defined as clonotypes and aligned to IMGT TRB V, D and J references using MiTCR v1.1. The analysis was limited to V-J combinations with a frequency above 0.0001, which together covered roughly 99% of the repertoires. For each V-J combination, a TCR clonal expansion and chaos score was defined as F50 clonal expansion divided by the chaos observed in the TCRdist matrix. Welch's t-statistics and random forest were used to reduce the features to approximately 13 V-J combinations, which were then used as input to a naive Bayes classifier. Thyroid-blood repertoire similarity was quantified with the Morisita-Horn index. TCRdb reworked the public reads: Q25 trimming with fastp, MiXCR clone assembly, productive beta chains retained. When rows share a CDR3 protein, they turn into one entry using the most common DNA and genes. TCRdb's processing, not the study's, gives the V and J calls here. For this sample there are some 210,000 distinct CDR3 sequences; 29% appear just once. The top ten constitute about 9.1% of the sample.

As concerns this clonotype: The clone's antigen remains unknown. No quality values exist for individual bases; no much larger clone is one base distant.

Patients with ophthalmopathy had moderately to severely active disease, with a Clinical Activity Score of 3 or more, a NOSPECS grade of 4 or more, and a disease duration of less than 3 months. Patients were excluded if they had other autoimmune diseases, uncontrolled infections, pregnancy or lactation. Clinical symptoms, serum thyroxine, TRAb, thyroid ultrasound and orbital computed tomography were used for diagnosis. Using Ficoll-Paque density gradient centrifugation, PBMCs were isolated from about 10 ml of fresh peripheral blood. Total RNA was extracted using Trizol reagent, and RNA quality was checked on an Agilent 2100 Bioanalyzer.

Material: peripheral blood. This clonotype was sampled from a man over 45 with Graves' ophthalmopathy. Donor details come from another sample of the same person, matched by shared clones. The sequence links TRBV24-1 to TRBJ1-1, with 7 junctional bases fitting TRBD1. The DNA reads as follows: TGTGCCACCAGCCCAGGGGGGATGAACACTGAAGCTTTCTTT. Its amino acids are CATSPGGMNTEAFF.